The text below deals with one T cell receptor beta chain. Its cognate antigen has yet to be identified. The input lacks base qualities; no much larger clone sits a single base away. The germline V gene (reference sequence) provides CDR1 MNHEY and CDR2 SMNVEV. The CDR3 sequence holds 14 residues, the cysteine and phenylalanine included. Only the CDR3 DNA stays, 42 bases, in frame from base 1. V and J lose 3 bases and 4 bases, and a span of 13 bases separates them. Participants in the prospective study were enrolled through a virtual design, were aged about 18 to 90 years, and lived in 24 United States geographic areas. In the prospective study, participants were assigned to cohorts based on the clinical history participants reported in a screening survey and a study questionnaire. Recovered participants in ImmuneRACE Cohort 3 were defined by two consecutive negative NP/OP PCR tests, clearance by a healthcare professional, or resolution of symptoms. In the prospective study, whole blood, serum and a nasopharyngeal or oropharyngeal swab were collected from each participant by mobile phlebotomists. Prospective study participants could optionally give additional blood draws and questionnaires over an approximately two-month period. Before DNA extraction, blood samples from the prospective study were shipped at room temperature or frozen.

This entry comes from a study of blood T cell repertoires in COVID-19 (dated by TCRdb to about 2020). Notes on the research overall: Samples covering the acute and convalescent phases of COVID-19 were provided by collaborators in the United States, Italy and Spain. The prospective study material was composed of cDNA or gDNA derived from T cells, B-cell-depleted T cells, or PBMCs. The dataset comprised deeply sampled blood TCRbeta repertoires from subjects exposed to, actively infected with, or recovered from COVID-19. The repertoires were made available in a free public database intended to serve as a resource for research on the immune response to SARS-CoV-2. Samples were obtained from the ongoing ImmuneRACE study (first 160 participants) and from over a thousand subjects provided by 6 global collaborators. Nearly every sample came with metadata listing a de-identified subject ID, COVID-19 status, age in years and sex. Where HLA class I and class II types were available, the types were taken from metadata supplied by the sample provider, not from assay-based typing. What the research found in general, with its limitations: Clinical and demographic metadata were provided uncurated, with the amount varying by source and participant.

The immunoSEQ Assay, a bias-controlled multiplex PCR, was used to amplify TCRbeta CDR3 regions from genomic DNA. The authors processed their data as follows. Within the assay, amplification of reference gene primers was used to estimate how many nucleated cells each sample contained. To quantify the absolute abundance of each unique TCRbeta CDR3 rearrangement, sequence reads were collapsed and filtered. For each sample, productive Simpson clonality was calculated as the square root of Simpson's diversity index over productive rearrangements. TCRdb's version of the immuneACCESS table is confined to in-frame rearrangements and falls short of the full clone set. An unresolved V gene accounts for under half of the shortfall where checked; the remainder is of unknown origin. The DNA gave D and trimming, while V, J and clone size come from that table. For this sample the table gives a few hundred thousand clones, of which more than 75% were detected only once. Together, the top ten hold under 3% of the sample.

The clonotype comes from a woman under 40 who had recovered from COVID-19. The sample taken for sequencing was PBMCs or T cells enriched from blood (not recorded which). Recombination connected TRBV27 to TRBJ2-7; D gene: possibly TRBD2, on 5 matching bases. The CDR3 region: CASSLGGYLYEQYF. The DNA is TGTGCCAGCAGTTTGGGCGGGTACCTATACGAGCAGTACTTC.